This T cell receptor beta chain was captured in a study of blood T cell repertoires in COVID-19 (dated by TCRdb to the early 2020s). With respect to the entire study: Collaborator samples came from the United States, Italy and Spain and covered acute and convalescent phases of COVID-19. The repertoires were made available in a free public database intended to serve as a resource for research on the immune response to SARS-CoV-2. Sample metadata almost always included a de-identified subject ID, COVID-19 status, age in years and sex. Deeply sampled blood TCRbeta repertoires from subjects exposed to, actively infected with, or recovered from COVID-19 were included in the dataset. The samples were drawn from the first 160 participants of the ongoing ImmuneRACE study and from 1,254 subjects provided by 6 global collaborators. Where available, HLA class I and class II types were obtained from metadata supplied by the sample provider rather than from assay-based typing. The material from the prospective study consisted of cDNA or gDNA derived from T cells, B-cell-depleted T cells, or PBMCs. Broad study findings and their caveats: The quantity of clinical and demographic metadata differed by source and by participant and was supplied without curation.

TCRbeta CDR3 regions were amplified from genomic DNA using the immunoSEQ Assay, a bias-controlled multiplex PCR. Per the authors' processing: The number of nucleated cells in each sample was estimated by amplification of reference gene primers within the assay. To quantify the absolute abundance of each unique TCRbeta CDR3 rearrangement, sequence reads were collapsed and filtered. For each sample, productive Simpson clonality was calculated as the square root of Simpson's diversity index over productive rearrangements. TCRdb took over this immuneACCESS table, retaining in-frame rearrangements with V and J assigned. Such tables are incomplete; in checked studies, under half of the missing clones stem from an unresolved V gene, and the remainder is unexplained. Clone size and V and J calls were adopted from that table, with D and trimming inferred from the DNA. Here the sample has some 300,000 clones; 90% occur a single time. The ten largest clones represent 0.8% to 1.3% of the sample.

As to this clone: Its antigen specificity is not known. No base qualities exist here, and no much larger clone lies one base off it.

At one collaborating source in Seattle, patients were enrolled during active infection and were followed longitudinally through the course of disease. The collaborating institutions used their own protocols to collect whole blood in K2EDTA tubes. Collaborator samples were shipped for TCRbeta analysis as frozen whole blood, isolated PBMCs, or DNA extracted from either sample type. Counted from cysteine to phenylalanine, this CDR3 has 17 amino acids. The only DNA kept is the CDR3, 51 bases in frame from the first base. Trimming takes 4 bases from V and 4 bases from J, and the germline ends sit 21 bases apart. CDR1 is given as SGHDT and CDR2 as YYEEEE, both from the germline V gene.

The rearrangement combines TRBV5-6 with TRBJ1-5; the D gene lacks a confident call. This receptor was obtained from a middle-aged woman with COVID-19, enrolled during active disease. The sequencing input was peripheral blood. The nucleotide sequence is TGTGCCAGCAGCCGGGGAGGGTCCGGGTTTCGGAATCAGCCCCAGCATTTT. Translated, this gives CASSRGGSGFRNQPQHF.